This T cell receptor beta chain was identified in a study of cytomegalovirus exposure and HLA in healthy donors. Study-wide findings and caveats: TCR beta chain V- and J-gene trimming was linked, in a later analysis, to a missense variant in DCLRE1C. A few CMV-associated chains were confirmed in vitro to be specific for CMV antigens. Later work found that TCR association rates differed between HLA loci; DRB1 had the most and HLA-C the fewest.

The CDR3 sequence is 14 residues long. Germline assignment: CDR1 SGHDN and CDR2 FVKESK. This clone was counted a few times. Antigen specificity is unknown. In the PCR, 60 Vbeta and 13 Jbeta primers were used. Only in-frame clones appear in the TCRdb table, and some are missing; sequencing was by immunoSEQ multiplex PCR. The profile shows about 97,000 clones, nearly 65% of them singletons. The TCR comes from a human donor in good health. Material for sequencing was PBMCs. V usage is TRBV14 and J usage is TRBJ2-5, with a tentative D call TRBD1 (6 bases). Judging by the DNA end, TRBJ2-7 fits better; the J call may be wrong. CDR3 sequence reads: CASSQARQAYEQYF. For the CDR3, the DNA is TGTGCCAGCAGCCAAGCCCGACAGGCCTACGAGCAGTACTTC.